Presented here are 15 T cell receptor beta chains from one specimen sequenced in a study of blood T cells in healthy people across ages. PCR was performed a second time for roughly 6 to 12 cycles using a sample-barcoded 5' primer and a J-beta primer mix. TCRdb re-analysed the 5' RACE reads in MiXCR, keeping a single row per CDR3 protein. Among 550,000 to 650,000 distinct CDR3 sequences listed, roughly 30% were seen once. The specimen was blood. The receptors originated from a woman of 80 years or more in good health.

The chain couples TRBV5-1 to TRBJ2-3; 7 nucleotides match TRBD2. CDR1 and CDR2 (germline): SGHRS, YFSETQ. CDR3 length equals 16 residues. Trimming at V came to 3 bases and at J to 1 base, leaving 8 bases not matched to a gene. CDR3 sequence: CASSSFVGGGTDTQYF. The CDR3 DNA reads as TGCGCCAGCAGCTCCTTTGTTGGGGGGGGCACAGATACGCAGTATTTT.

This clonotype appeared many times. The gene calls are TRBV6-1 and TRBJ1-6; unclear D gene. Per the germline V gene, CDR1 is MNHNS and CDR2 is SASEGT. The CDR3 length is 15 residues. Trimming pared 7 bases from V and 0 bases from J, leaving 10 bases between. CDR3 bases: TGTGCCAGCACCTTTCGAAGCTCCTATAATTCACCCCTCCACTTT. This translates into CASTFRSSYNSPLHF.

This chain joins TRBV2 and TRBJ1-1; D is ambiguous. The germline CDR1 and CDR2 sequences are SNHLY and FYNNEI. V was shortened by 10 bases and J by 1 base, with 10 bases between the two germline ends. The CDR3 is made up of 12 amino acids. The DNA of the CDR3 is TGTGCCACTGGTGACCCGAACACTGAAGCTTTCTTT. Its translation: CATGDPNTEAFF.

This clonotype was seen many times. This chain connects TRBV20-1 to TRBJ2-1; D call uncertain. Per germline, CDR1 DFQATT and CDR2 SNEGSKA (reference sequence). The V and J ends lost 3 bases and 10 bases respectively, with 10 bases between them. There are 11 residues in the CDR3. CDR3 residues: CSASRIKEQFF. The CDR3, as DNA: TGCAGTGCTAGTAGAATCAAGGAGCAGTTCTTC.

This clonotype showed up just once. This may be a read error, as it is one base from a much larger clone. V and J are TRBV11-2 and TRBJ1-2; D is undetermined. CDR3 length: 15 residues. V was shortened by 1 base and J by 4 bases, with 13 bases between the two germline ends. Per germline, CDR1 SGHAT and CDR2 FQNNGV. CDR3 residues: CASSLAISRSYGYTF. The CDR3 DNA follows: TGTGCCAGCAGCTTAGCCATTAGTAGGAGCTATGGCTACACCTTC.

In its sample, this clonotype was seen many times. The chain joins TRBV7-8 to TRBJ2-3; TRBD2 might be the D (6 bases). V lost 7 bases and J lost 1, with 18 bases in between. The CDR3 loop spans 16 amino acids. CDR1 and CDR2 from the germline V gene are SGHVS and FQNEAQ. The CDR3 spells CASTPVTGGRTDTQYF. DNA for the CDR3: TGTGCCAGCACCCCGGTCACCGGAGGGCGCACAGATACGCAGTATTTT.

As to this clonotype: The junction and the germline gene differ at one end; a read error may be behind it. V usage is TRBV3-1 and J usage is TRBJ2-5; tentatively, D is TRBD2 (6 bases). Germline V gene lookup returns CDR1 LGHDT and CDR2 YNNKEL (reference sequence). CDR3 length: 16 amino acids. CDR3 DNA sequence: TGTGCCAGCAGCCCCCGGGGTAGCGGTGTTCAAGAGACCCAGGTCTTC. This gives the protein CASSPRGSGVQETQVF.

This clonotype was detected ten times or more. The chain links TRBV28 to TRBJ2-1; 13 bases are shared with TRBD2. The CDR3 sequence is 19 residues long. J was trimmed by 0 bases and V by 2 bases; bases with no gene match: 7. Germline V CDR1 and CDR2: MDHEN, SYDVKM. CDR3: CASSLRLAGGRSSYNEQFF. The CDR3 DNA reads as TGTGCCAGCAGTTTAAGACTAGCGGGGGGTAGGAGCTCCTACAATGAGCAGTTCTTC. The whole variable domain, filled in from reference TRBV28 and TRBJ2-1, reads DVKVTQSSRYLVKRTGEKVFLECVQDMDHENMFWYRQDPGLGLRLIYFSYDVKMKEKGDIPEGYSVSREKKERFSLILESASTNQTSMYLCASSLRLAGGRSSYNEQFFGPGTRLTVL.

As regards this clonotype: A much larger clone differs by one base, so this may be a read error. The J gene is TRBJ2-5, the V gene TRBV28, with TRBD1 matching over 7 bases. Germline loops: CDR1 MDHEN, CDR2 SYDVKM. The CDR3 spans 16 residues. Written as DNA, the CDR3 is TGTGCCAACAGTCGGATAGGGGGCGACTTGAGAGAGACCCAGTACTTC. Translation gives CANSRIGGDLRETQYF.

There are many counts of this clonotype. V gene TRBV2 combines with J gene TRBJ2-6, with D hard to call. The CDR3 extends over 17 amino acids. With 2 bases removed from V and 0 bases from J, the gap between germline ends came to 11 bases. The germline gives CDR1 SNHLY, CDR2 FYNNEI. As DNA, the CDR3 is TGTGCCAGCAGTGAAAGAAGGGCTTTCTCTGGGGCCAACGTCCTGACTTTC. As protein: CASSERRAFSGANVLTF.

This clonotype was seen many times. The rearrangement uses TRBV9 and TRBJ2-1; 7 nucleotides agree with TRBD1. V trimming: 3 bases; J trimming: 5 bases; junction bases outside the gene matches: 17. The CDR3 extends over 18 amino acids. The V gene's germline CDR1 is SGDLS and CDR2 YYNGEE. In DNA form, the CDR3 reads TGTGCCAGCAGCGGGGGGACAGAAAGGTCCAAACCTAACAATGAGCAGTTCTTC. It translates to CASSGGTERSKPNNEQFF.

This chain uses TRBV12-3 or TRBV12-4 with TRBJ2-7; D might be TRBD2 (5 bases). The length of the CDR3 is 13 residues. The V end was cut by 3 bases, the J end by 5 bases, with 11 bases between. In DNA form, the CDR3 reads TGTGCCAGCAGTTTGCTGAGGGCGGACGAGCAGTACTTC. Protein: CASSLLRADEQYF.

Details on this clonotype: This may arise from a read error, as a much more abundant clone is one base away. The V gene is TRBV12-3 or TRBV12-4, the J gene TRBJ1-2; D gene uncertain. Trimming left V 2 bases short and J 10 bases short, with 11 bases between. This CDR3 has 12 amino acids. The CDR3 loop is CASSLRPAHYTF. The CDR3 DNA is TGTGCCAGCAGTTTACGTCCGGCGCACTACACCTTC.

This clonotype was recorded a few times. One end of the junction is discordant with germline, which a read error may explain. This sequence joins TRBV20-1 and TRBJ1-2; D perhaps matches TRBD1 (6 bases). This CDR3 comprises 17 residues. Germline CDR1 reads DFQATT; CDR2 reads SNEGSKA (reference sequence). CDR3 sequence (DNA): TGCAGTGCTAGAGATCTCGGACAGCAGTTGGCTAACTATGGCGACACCTTC. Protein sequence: CSARDLGQQLANYGDTF.

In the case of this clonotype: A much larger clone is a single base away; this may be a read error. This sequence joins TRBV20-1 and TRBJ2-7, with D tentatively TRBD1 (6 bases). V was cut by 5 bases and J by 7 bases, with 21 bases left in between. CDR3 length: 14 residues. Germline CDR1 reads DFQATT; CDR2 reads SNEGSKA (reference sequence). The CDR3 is CSAFLMGADNEQYF. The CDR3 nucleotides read TGCAGTGCTTTCCTGATGGGGGCCGACAATGAGCAGTACTTC.